A single sample gave rise to the 3 T cell receptor beta chains below, sequenced in a study of radiotherapy plus CTLA-4 blockade in lung cancer. Data came from immunoSEQ multiplex PCR; TCRdb stores just in-frame clones and leaves some out. The profile shows about 36,000 clones, approximately 72% of them singletons. The sequences come from peripheral blood, collected from a patient treated with radiotherapy plus ipilimumab. The receptor set was obtained from a human donor with non-small cell lung cancer who had stable disease on radiotherapy plus ipilimumab.

The chain combines TRBV6-5 with TRBJ1-3, with TRBD1 as a possible D gene (5 bases). The ends were cut back, 2 bases at V and 0 bases at J, with 11 bases in the middle. The V gene's germline CDR1 is MNHEY and CDR2 SVGAGI. There are 16 residues in the CDR3. In DNA form, the CDR3 reads TGTGCCAGCAGTTACGCCAGACAGAGCTCTGGAAACACCATATATTTT. Protein product: CASSYARQSSGNTIYF.

The chain carries TRBV7-2 and TRBJ1-2; D gene uncertain. In germline, CDR1 is SGHTA, CDR2 FQGNSA. The V end was cut by 5 bases, the J end by 1 base, with 11 bases between. The CDR3 is 14 amino acids. CDR3: CASSPRLVNYGYTF. The CDR3 nucleotides are TGTGCCAGCAGCCCCAGACTCGTTAACTATGGCTACACCTTC. The entire variable domain, with the rest obtained from reference TRBV7-2 and TRBJ1-2, is as follows: GAGVSQSPSNKVTEKGKDVELRCDPISGHTALYWYRQSLGQGLEFLIYFQGNSAPDKSGLPSDRFSAERTGGSVSTLTIQRTQQEDSAVYLCASSPRLVNYGYTFGSGTRLTVV.

This chain links TRBV7-6 with TRBJ2-3, with TRBD1 matching 7 bases. Germline-derived CDR1 and CDR2 are SGHVS and FNYEAQ. CDR3 length: 15 residues. V dropped 3 bases and J dropped 0; count of bases not matched to a gene: 3. CDR3 nucleotides: TGTGCCAGCAGCTTTAACAGGGGTAGCACAGATACGCAGTATTTT. Protein: CASSFNRGSTDTQYF.